These 24 T cell receptor beta chains came from one sample sequenced in a study of blood T cell repertoires in COVID-19. Method: immunoSEQ multiplex PCR; TCRdb's copy keeps in-frame clones and lacks some. Of more than 250,000 clones listed, approximately 87% are singletons. Sequencing was done on a sample of peripheral blood. These receptors were taken from a man aged 60 to 69 who had recovered from COVID-19.

This clone was observed a single time. The CDR3 loop reads CASSLSGTGGMYEQFF. In DNA form, the CDR3 reads TGTGCCAGCAGTTTAAGTGGGACAGGGGGTATGTATGAGCAGTTCTTC. The rearrangement uses TRBV27 and TRBJ2-1, with 11 bases fitting TRBD1. The CDR3 runs 16 residues. The germline V gene has CDR1 MNHEY and CDR2 SMNVEV (reference sequence). V lost 2 bases, J lost 8 bases, and 8 bases stayed unmatched.

The genes are TRBV19 and TRBJ2-1; TRBD2 agrees at 9 bases. Trimming cost V 4 bases and J 5 bases; bases outside gene matches: 3. The CDR3 covers 14 residues. The germline CDR1 and CDR2 sequences are LNHDA and SQIVND (reference sequence). CDR3 nucleotides: TGTGCCAGTAGTAACGTAGCGGGGGACAATGAGCAGTTCTTC. This codes for CASSNVAGDNEQFF.

This rearrangement joins TRBV11-2 to TRBJ2-7; possibly TRBD1 for D (6 bases). This CDR3 contains 11 residues. The ends were cut back, 5 bases at V and 6 bases at J, with 8 bases in the middle. Germline V gene data show CDR1 as SGHAT and CDR2 as FQNNGV. In nucleotides, the CDR3 is TGTGCCAGCAGCCAGGGGTTCGAGCAGTACTTC. Its protein product is CASSQGFEQYF.

The gene calls are TRBV9 and TRBJ2-1; the D gene is possibly TRBD2 (5 bases). V was cut by 0 bases and J by 6 bases, with 16 bases left in between. CDR3 length equals 16 residues. Germline V gene data show CDR1 as SGDLS and CDR2 as YYNGEE. CDR3 protein: CASSVDGGGRGNEQFF. The CDR3 coding sequence is TGTGCCAGCAGCGTAGATGGTGGAGGCCGGGGCAATGAGCAGTTCTTC.

J is TRBJ2-7 and V is TRBV4-1; TRBD2 might be the D (5 bases). V lost 1 base, J lost 4 bases, and 8 bases lay in between. The germline V gene encodes CDR1 MGHRA and CDR2 YSYEKL. The CDR3 consists of 13 residues. The CDR3 DNA sequence: TGCGCCAGCAGCCAAGGTTCGGGGTACGAGCAGTACTTC. Its protein product is CASSQGSGYEQYF.

This clone was detected only a few times. The V call is TRBV19, the J call TRBJ1-3, with 9 bases that match TRBD1. J lost 7 bases, V lost 7 bases, and 8 bases had no gene match. The CDR3 spans 14 residues. Germline CDR1 is LNHDA and CDR2 is SQIVND (reference sequence). The CDR3 nucleotides are TGTGCCAGTACCGGGACAGGGTCGGGGAACACCATATATTTT. Amino acid sequence: CASTGTGSGNTIYF.

The chain is built from TRBV28 and TRBJ1-4, with 10 bases aligning to TRBD1. There are 15 residues in the CDR3. V lost 5 bases and J lost 8; bases outside the gene matches: 8. Per the germline V gene, CDR1 is MDHEN and CDR2 is SYDVKM. CDR3: CASSLTGTGEEKLFF. Here the CDR3 DNA reads TGTGCCAGCAGTCTAACCGGGACAGGGGAAGAAAAACTGTTTTTT.

V usage is TRBV15 and J usage is TRBJ2-1, with D possibly TRBD1 on 6 matching bases. This CDR3 has 16 amino acids. CDR1 is LNHNV and CDR2 is YYDKDF in the germline V gene (reference sequence). The germline V and J ends were trimmed by 1 base and 3 bases, with 13 bases remaining between them. For the CDR3, the DNA is TGTGCCACCAGCAGAGTCAAGGGCAGGGGCTACAATGAGCAGTTCTTC. Translation gives CATSRVKGRGYNEQFF.

The chain links TRBV5-5 to TRBJ2-3; D is possibly TRBD1 (6 bases). Trimming removed 0 bases from V and 6 bases from J, with 17 bases in between. The CDR3 runs 16 residues. Per germline, CDR1 SGHKS and CDR2 YYEKEE (reference sequence). The CDR3 loop reads CASSLGLGYQGDTQYF. The CDR3 DNA sequence: TGTGCCAGCAGCTTGGGTTTAGGGTATCAGGGGGATACGCAGTATTTT.

The V call is TRBV5-4, the J call TRBJ2-2; 7 bases line up with TRBD2. V trimming: 0 bases; J trimming: 5 bases; junction bases outside the gene matches: 1. Per germline, CDR1 SGHNT and CDR2 YYREEE (reference sequence). The CDR3 sequence is 14 residues long. DNA for the CDR3: TGTGCCAGCAGCTTGGGGGGAGGGACCGGGGAGCTGTTTTTT. This sequence encodes CASSLGGGTGELFF.

The J gene is TRBJ2-3, the V gene TRBV7-2; 14 bases are a match to TRBD2. J was trimmed by 1 base and V by 5 bases; bases with no gene match: 2. CDR1 is SGHTA, CDR2 FQGNSA, per germline. The CDR3 loop spans 16 amino acids. This CDR3 is CASSPTSGGGTDTQYF. CDR3 in DNA: TGTGCCAGCAGCCCGACTAGCGGGGGGGGCACAGATACGCAGTATTTT. Supplemented by reference TRBV7-2 and TRBJ2-3, the full variable domain reads GAGVSQSPSNKVTEKGKDVELRCDPISGHTALYWYRQSLGQGLEFLIYFQGNSAPDKSGLPSDRFSAERTGGSVSTLTIQRTQQEDSAVYLCASSPTSGGGTDTQYFGPGTRLTVL.

The chain carries TRBV18 and TRBJ1-6, with a tentative D call TRBD1 (5 bases). The CDR3 contains 17 residues. The germline CDR1 and CDR2 sequences are KGHSH and LQKENI. Trimming pared 2 bases from V and 7 bases from J, leaving 18 bases between. The CDR3 loop is CASSPRRQGSRNSPLHF. The CDR3 DNA reads TGTGCCAGCTCACCAAGGCGCCAGGGCAGTAGGAATTCACCCCTCCACTTT.

The chain is built from TRBV30 and TRBJ2-2; 15 bases agree with TRBD2. This CDR3 spans 16 amino acids. J was trimmed by 4 bases and V by 3 bases; bases with no gene match: 3. The V gene's germline CDR1 is GTSNPN and CDR2 SVGIG (reference sequence). The CDR3: CAWSGGLAGGTGELFF. The CDR3 coding sequence is TGTGCCTGGAGCGGGGGACTAGCGGGGGGCACCGGGGAGCTGTTTTTT.

The J gene is TRBJ1-1, the V gene TRBV7-2, with D possibly matching TRBD1 (5 bases). This CDR3 contains 15 residues. V was pared by 4 bases and J by 1 base, with 13 bases between. Germline V CDR1 and CDR2: SGHTA, FQGNSA. The CDR3, as DNA: TGTGCCAGCAGCTCCGGGGGAGTAGGGAACACTGAAGCTTTCTTT. This gives the protein CASSSGGVGNTEAFF.

The chain is built from TRBV7-9 and TRBJ1-1, with a weak D call TRBD1 (6 bases). Trimming took off 5 bases at V and 6 bases at J, with 19 bases between the two ends. Germline V gives CDR1 SEHNR, CDR2 FQNEAQ (reference sequence). The CDR3 covers 15 residues. CDR3 amino acids: CASSPDRSVRPEAFF. CDR3 nucleotide sequence: TGTGCCAGCAGCCCCGACAGGTCAGTTAGGCCTGAAGCTTTCTTT.

This chain uses TRBV9 with TRBJ2-1; no reliable D call. Germline V CDR1 and CDR2: SGDLS, YYNGEE. V dropped 0 bases and J dropped 6 bases, with 7 bases sitting between them. The CDR3 spans 13 residues. The CDR3 protein is CASSVGEINEQFF. The CDR3 DNA reads as TGTGCCAGCAGCGTAGGAGAAATCAATGAGCAGTTCTTC.

The chain uses TRBV19 and TRBJ2-3, with D unclear. The CDR3 runs to 13 residues. Germline V gives CDR1 LNHDA, CDR2 SQIVND (reference sequence). With 5 bases removed from V and 6 bases from J, the gap between germline ends came to 12 bases. CDR3 region: CASSFQSRDTQYF. CDR3 sequence (DNA): TGTGCCAGTAGTTTCCAGTCGAGGGATACGCAGTATTTT.

This clone was counted a few times. The V gene is TRBV9, the J gene TRBJ1-5; TRBD1 might be the D (5 bases). Germline V gene data show CDR1 as SGDLS and CDR2 as YYNGEE. This CDR3 is 15 amino acids long. The V gene lost 0 bases and the J gene lost 0 bases, with 7 bases spanning the gap. The CDR3 sequence: CASSVGGVSNQPQHF. The DNA for the CDR3 is TGTGCCAGCAGCGTAGGGGGGGTTAGCAATCAGCCCCAGCATTTT.

The rearrangement joins TRBV6-6 to TRBJ2-7, with D possibly being TRBD2 (5 bases). The germline CDR1 and CDR2 sequences are MNHNY and SVGAGI (reference sequence). Trimming pared 3 bases from V and 0 bases from J, leaving 12 bases between. The length of the CDR3 is 15 residues. The CDR3 sequence is CASSYSERSSYEQYF. In nucleotides, the CDR3 is TGTGCCAGCAGTTATTCCGAGCGGAGCTCCTACGAGCAGTACTTC.

This chain joins TRBV3-1 (or the pseudogene TRBV3-2) and TRBJ2-5; 12 bases line up with TRBD1. The J segment lost 3 bases and the V segment lost 4 bases, leaving 3 bases of the junction unmatched. The CDR3 contains 15 residues. Germline CDR1 reads LGHDT; CDR2 reads YNNKEL (reference sequence). The DNA for the CDR3 is TGTGCCAGCAGCCGGGGGACAGGGGGCAAAGAGACCCAGTACTTC. This translates into CASSRGTGGKETQYF.

The gene calls are TRBV6-5 and TRBJ2-5, with D uncertain. CDR3 size: 12 residues. V lost 5 bases and J lost 7, with 11 bases in between. Germline CDR1 reads MNHEY; CDR2 reads SVGAGI. CDR3 nucleotide sequence: TGTGCCAGCAGTCCCAACTTTTGGACCCAGTACTTC. Translation: CASSPNFWTQYF.

The gene calls are TRBV6-5 and TRBJ1-4; D is unresolved. The V and J ends lost 4 bases and 8 bases respectively, with 14 bases between them. This CDR3 region has 14 residues. Germline lookup yields CDR1 MNHEY and CDR2 SVGAGI. The chain's CDR3 is CASSLAVGQEKLFF. The CDR3 coding sequence is TGTGCCAGCAGTTTGGCGGTGGGTCAGGAAAAACTGTTTTTT.

The J gene is TRBJ2-1, the V gene TRBV7-9, with 8 bases that match TRBD1. This CDR3 is built from 14 residues. With V trimmed by 5 bases and J by 2 bases, 2 bases remained unmatched. Germline V gene data show CDR1 as SEHNR and CDR2 as FQNEAQ (reference sequence). CDR3 nucleotides: TGTGCCAGCAGCCGGGACAGGACCTACAATGAGCAGTTCTTC. Protein: CASSRDRTYNEQFF.

This chain joins TRBV27 and TRBJ2-3; 9 bases are a match to TRBD1. V trimming: 6 bases; J trimming: 1 base; junction bases outside the gene matches: 5. Looked up from germline, CDR1 is MNHEY and CDR2 is SMNVEV (reference sequence). There are 15 residues in the CDR3. The CDR3 reads CASRDRGGGTDTQYF. The CDR3 bases are TGTGCCAGCAGGGACAGGGGAGGTGGCACAGATACGCAGTATTTT.